This T cell receptor beta chain derives from a study of blood T cell repertoires in COVID-19. Study-wide context: The origin of the acute and convalescent COVID-19 samples was the United States, Italy and Spain. Nucleic acid was either cDNA or gDNA, and it came from T cells, B-cell-depleted T cells, or PBMCs.

The sample holds a few counts of this clone. Source study methods: Reference gene primers were amplified, and this amplification served to estimate nucleated cell counts. Produced via immunoSEQ multiplex PCR; TCRdb's table is partial and in-frame only. That table is the source of V, J and clone size, and D and trimming were worked out from the DNA. Among 150,000 to 200,000 clones, 75% to 85% were seen once, and the ten largest hold about 6.9%. V shed 4 bases and J shed 1 base, with 12 bases lying between them. The CDR3 runs 16 residues. Germline CDR1 is SGDLS and CDR2 is YYNGEE. The material sequenced was peripheral blood. The receptor was isolated from a man in his sixties with acute or convalescent COVID-19. V and J are TRBV9 and TRBJ1-6; possibly TRBD1 for D (5 bases). CDR3 in amino acids: CASSPGQGSYNSPLHF. CDR3 coding DNA: TGTGCCAGCAGCCCCGGTCAGGGATCCTATAATTCACCCCTCCACTTT.